These T cell receptor beta chains were read from a single sample in a study of blood T cell repertoires in COVID-19. TCRdb keeps only in-frame clones here, not all; method: immunoSEQ multiplex PCR. Of about 210,000 clones in the sample, roughly 84% were seen once. Material: peripheral blood. These receptors were collected from a man aged 35 to 55 who had recovered from COVID-19. The CDR3 runs from the conserved cysteine through the conserved F or W. D genes are given only for firm matches. Rows give clone size only sometimes, using once, few, many, or a class for an expanded clone.

CDR3aa,CDR3nt,abundance,d_gene,j_gene,v_gene
CASSYSPQGYNSPLHF,TGTGCCAGCAGTTACTCGCCGCAGGGCTATAATTCACCCCTCCACTTT,-,-,TRBJ1-6,TRBV6-2/TRBV6-3
CSVPFRQGQQETQYF,TGCAGCGTACCGTTTAGGCAGGGGCAACAAGAGACCCAGTACTTC,-,-,TRBJ2-5,TRBV29-1
CASRRIGQGARYGYTF,TGTGCCAGCAGGCGGATCGGACAGGGTGCCCGCTATGGCTACACCTTC,-,TRBD1,TRBJ1-2,TRBV27
CAWHRDRPYGYTF,TGTGCCTGGCACCGGGACAGGCCGTATGGCTACACCTTC,few,TRBD1,TRBJ1-2,TRBV30
CASSVKPSLAGGPGEQFF,TGTGCCAGCAGCGTTAAACCGAGCCTAGCGGGGGGGCCTGGGGAGCAGTTCTTC,few,TRBD2,TRBJ2-1,TRBV7-2
CASSRDSMNTGELFF,TGTGCCAGCAGCCGGGACTCCATGAACACCGGGGAGCTGTTTTTT,few,-,TRBJ2-2,TRBV5-4
CASSAGLGTDTQYF,TGTGCCAGCAGCGCCGGACTGGGAACAGATACGCAGTATTTT,-,-,TRBJ2-3,TRBV9
CASSQGTSGSYEQYF,TGTGCCAGCAGCCAGGGGACTAGCGGTTCCTACGAGCAGTACTTC,-,TRBD2,TRBJ2-7,TRBV3-1/TRBV3-2
CASSEGQLYEQYF,TGTGCCAGCAGTGAAGGACAGCTATACGAGCAGTACTTC,-,-,TRBJ2-7,TRBV2
CASSSLTGDEKLFF,TGTGCCAGCAGCTCCCTGACAGGTGATGAAAAACTGTTTTTT,-,-,TRBJ1-4,TRBV5-6
CASTTSPGGSTEAFF,TGTGCCAGCACCACATCACCGGGGGGGTCCACTGAAGCTTTCTTT,-,-,TRBJ1-1,TRBV7-2
CASRKLLSTDTQYF,TGCGCCAGCAGGAAGCTCCTCAGCACAGATACGCAGTATTTT,-,-,TRBJ2-3,TRBV5-1
CASSLETQGPGYTF,TGTGCCAGCAGCTTAGAAACACAGGGCCCTGGCTACACCTTC,few,-,TRBJ1-2,TRBV7-9
CASRLAGGPTDTQYF,TGTGCCAGCAGGCTAGCGGGGGGCCCCACAGATACGCAGTATTTT,-,TRBD2,TRBJ2-3,TRBV2
CASSQDRVKNSPLHF,TGTGCCAGCTCACAGGACAGGGTGAAAAATTCACCCCTCCACTTT,-,TRBD1,TRBJ1-6,TRBV18
CASSFQGANQPQHF,TGTGCCAGCAGTTTTCAGGGGGCTAATCAGCCCCAGCATTTT,-,TRBD1,TRBJ1-5,TRBV27
CASSQGKALTGDEAFF,TGCGCCAGCAGCCAAGGGAAGGCCCTGACAGGGGACGAAGCTTTCTTT,-,TRBD1,TRBJ1-1,TRBV4-3
CAQGAGVSDTQYF,TGTGCGCAGGGGGCGGGAGTCTCAGATACGCAGTATTTT,once,-,TRBJ2-3,TRBV30
CASSDSGTGGCEQYF,TGTGCCAGCAGTGACTCCGGGACAGGGGGGTGTGAGCAGTACTTC,-,TRBD1,TRBJ2-7,TRBV6-4
CASSAPGPYTF,TGCGCCAGCAGTGCCCCAGGGCCCTACACCTTC,-,-,TRBJ1-2,TRBV10-2
CASSRRDRGTGELFF,TGTGCCAGCAGCCGCCGGGACAGGGGAACCGGGGAGCTGTTTTTT,-,TRBD1,TRBJ2-2,TRBV3-1/TRBV3-2
CASSLGGTPYNEQFF,TGTGCCAGCAGCTTAGGCGGGACGCCCTACAATGAGCAGTTCTTC,-,-,TRBJ2-1,TRBV7-9
CASSLRQGAYEQYF,TGTGCCAGCAGCCTTAGACAGGGGGCCTACGAGCAGTACTTC,-,TRBD1,TRBJ2-7,TRBV7-2
CASSRGAGPSYEQYF,TGTGCCAGCAGCCGGGGGGCGGGACCCTCCTACGAGCAGTACTTC,-,-,TRBJ2-7,TRBV11-2
CASKERRNNEQFF,TGCGCCAGCAAGGAAAGGAGAAACAATGAGCAGTTCTTC,-,-,TRBJ2-1,TRBV5-1
CASSLGHNSPLHF,TGTGCCAGCAGTTTGGGCCACAATTCACCCCTCCACTTT,-,-,TRBJ1-6,TRBV3-1/TRBV3-2
CASTLLAGGIYEQYF,TGTGCCAGCACCTTACTAGCGGGGGGAATCTACGAGCAGTACTTC,-,TRBD2,TRBJ2-7,TRBV6-5
CASSPAESYGYTF,TGTGCCAGCAGCCCCGCCGAGTCCTATGGCTACACCTTC,-,-,TRBJ1-2,TRBV5-6
CASSLWLGRDTGELFF,TGTGCCAGCAGTCTATGGTTGGGGCGCGACACCGGGGAGCTGTTTTTT,-,-,TRBJ2-2,TRBV11-2
CASSLMGPNSPLHF,TGTGCCAGCAGCTTAATGGGCCCAAATTCACCCCTCCACTTT,-,-,TRBJ1-6,TRBV7-2
CASSLLAIEQYF,TGTGCCAGCAGCTTACTAGCAATCGAGCAGTACTTC,-,-,TRBJ2-7,TRBV7-9
CASSIRWDINSPLHF,TGTGCCAGCAGTATCCGCTGGGACATTAATTCACCCCTCCACTTT,-,-,TRBJ1-6,TRBV27
CASSVEPTGVNTEAFF,TGTGCCAGCAGCGTAGAGCCCACCGGGGTGAACACTGAAGCTTTCTTT,-,-,TRBJ1-1,TRBV9
CASSLRGLAGAETQYF,TGCGCCAGCAGCTTGAGGGGACTAGCGGGAGCCGAGACCCAGTACTTC,-,TRBD2,TRBJ2-5,TRBV5-1
CATSQGVEETQYF,TGTGCCACCTCACAGGGGGTGGAAGAGACCCAGTACTTC,-,TRBD1,TRBJ2-5,TRBV19
CASSITGSSMRGNTIYF,TGTGCCAGTAGTATTACTGGTTCCTCGATGAGGGGAAACACCATATATTTT,-,-,TRBJ1-3,TRBV19
CSDRQVHEAFF,TGCAGCGACAGACAGGTCCATGAAGCTTTCTTT,-,-,TRBJ1-1,TRBV29-1
CASSWDSLSGANVLTF,TGCGCCAGCAGCTGGGACAGCCTCTCTGGGGCCAACGTCCTGACTTTC,-,TRBD1,TRBJ2-6,TRBV5-1
CASSSPAGGLYEQYF,TGTGCCAGCAGTTCTCCCGCCGGGGGTCTATACGAGCAGTACTTC,-,-,TRBJ2-7,TRBV6-5
CAIAPQGVKNIQYF,TGTGCCATCGCACCCCAGGGTGTCAAAAACATTCAGTACTTC,-,-,TRBJ2-4,TRBV10-3
CASSRTGVYNSPLHF,TGTGCCAGCAGTAGGACAGGTGTTTATAATTCACCCCTCCACTTT,few,TRBD1,TRBJ1-6,TRBV5-4
CASSPGYTGELFF,TGTGCCAGTAGTCCGGGATACACCGGGGAGCTGTTTTTT,-,-,TRBJ2-2,TRBV19